Below, one TCR beta chain is given with its context. Antigen: not known. The library was made from cDNA and included unique molecular identifiers. From the PCR reads, TCRdb called clonotypes with MiXCR, one entry per CDR3 protein. The sample has hundreds of thousands of distinct CDR3 sequences, 25% to 30% seen once. Germline V lookup: CDR1 SGHRS, CDR2 YFSETQ. V was shortened by 2 bases and J by 4 bases, with 12 bases between the two germline ends. The CDR3 sequence is 14 residues long. This entry comes from a study of post-analysis software for immune sequencing data. The overall study: Disease courses included relapsing-remitting, secondary progressive and progressive-relapsing multiple sclerosis. Study-wide results and caveats: Elevated frequency relative to controls characterized 4 or 5 TRBV segments in patients, TRBV5-6, TRBV5-1 and TRBV20-1 among them.

Sequenced: blood. This chain uses TRBV5-1 with TRBJ1-2, with D uncertain. The origin of this receptor is a girl between 5 and 17 years old with multiple sclerosis. CDR3 region: CASSFTPSSYGYTF. The DNA of the CDR3 is TGCGCCAGCAGCTTTACACCGTCCTCCTATGGCTACACCTTC.